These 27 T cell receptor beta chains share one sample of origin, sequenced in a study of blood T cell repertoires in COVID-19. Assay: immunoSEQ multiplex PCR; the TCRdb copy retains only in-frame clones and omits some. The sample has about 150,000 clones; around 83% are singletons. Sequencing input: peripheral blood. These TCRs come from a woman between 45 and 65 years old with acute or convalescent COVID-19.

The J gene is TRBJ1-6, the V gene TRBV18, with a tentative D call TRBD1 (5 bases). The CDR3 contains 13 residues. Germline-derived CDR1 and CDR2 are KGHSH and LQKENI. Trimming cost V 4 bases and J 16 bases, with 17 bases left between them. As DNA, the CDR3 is TGTGCCAGCTCACTTCCGGGACTTTTGGGTCTCCACTTT. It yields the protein CASSLPGLLGLHF.

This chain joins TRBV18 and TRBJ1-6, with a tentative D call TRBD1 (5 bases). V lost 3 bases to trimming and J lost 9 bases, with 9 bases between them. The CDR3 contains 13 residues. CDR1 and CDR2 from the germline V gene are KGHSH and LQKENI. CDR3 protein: CASSPEGVSPLHF. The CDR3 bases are TGTGCCAGCTCACCCGAAGGGGTTTCACCCCTCCACTTT.

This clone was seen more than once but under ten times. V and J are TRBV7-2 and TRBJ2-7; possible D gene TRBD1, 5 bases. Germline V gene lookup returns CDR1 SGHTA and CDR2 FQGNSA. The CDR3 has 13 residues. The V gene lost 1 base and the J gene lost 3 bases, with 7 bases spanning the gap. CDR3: CASSLEGLYEQYF. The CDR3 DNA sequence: TGTGCCAGCAGCTTAGAGGGGCTCTACGAGCAGTACTTC.

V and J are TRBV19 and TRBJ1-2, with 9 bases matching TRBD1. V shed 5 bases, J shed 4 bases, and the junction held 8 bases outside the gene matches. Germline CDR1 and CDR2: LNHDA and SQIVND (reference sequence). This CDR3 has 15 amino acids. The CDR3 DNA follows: TGTGCCAGTAGTGCTCAGATGACAGGGGGCTATGGCTACACCTTC. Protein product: CASSAQMTGGYGYTF.

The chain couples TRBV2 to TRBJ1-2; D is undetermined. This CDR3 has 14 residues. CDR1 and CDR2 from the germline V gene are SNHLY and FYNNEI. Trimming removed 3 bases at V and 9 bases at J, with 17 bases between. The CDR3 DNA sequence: TGTGCCAGCAGTGACAGTTGGCAGATCGATCGCTACACCTTC. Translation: CASSDSWQIDRYTF.

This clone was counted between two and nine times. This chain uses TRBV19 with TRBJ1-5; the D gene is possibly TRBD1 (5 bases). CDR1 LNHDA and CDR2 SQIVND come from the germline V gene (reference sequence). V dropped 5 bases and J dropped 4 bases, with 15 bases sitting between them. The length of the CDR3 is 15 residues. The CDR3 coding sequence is TGTGCCAGTAGTGCCAGGGTTTCGGAAAATCAGCCCCAGCATTTT. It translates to CASSARVSENQPQHF.

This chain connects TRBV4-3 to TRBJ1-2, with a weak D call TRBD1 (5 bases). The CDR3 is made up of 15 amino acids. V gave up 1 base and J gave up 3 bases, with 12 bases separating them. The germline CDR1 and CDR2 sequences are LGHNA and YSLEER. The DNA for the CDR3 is TGCGCCAGCAGCCAAGGCAGTAGGGGATACTATGGCTACACCTTC. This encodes CASSQGSRGYYGYTF.

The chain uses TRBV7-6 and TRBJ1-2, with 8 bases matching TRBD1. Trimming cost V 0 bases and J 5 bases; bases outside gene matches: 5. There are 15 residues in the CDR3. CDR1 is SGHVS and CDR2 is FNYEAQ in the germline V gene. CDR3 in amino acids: CASSLAGTGPYGYTF. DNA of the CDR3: TGTGCCAGCAGCTTAGCCGGGACAGGCCCTTATGGCTACACCTTC.

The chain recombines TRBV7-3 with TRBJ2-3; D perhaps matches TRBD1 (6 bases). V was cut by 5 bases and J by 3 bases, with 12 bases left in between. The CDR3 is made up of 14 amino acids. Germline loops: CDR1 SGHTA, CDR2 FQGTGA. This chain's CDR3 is CASSERDITDTQYF. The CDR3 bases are TGTGCCAGCAGCGAACGGGACATTACAGATACGCAGTATTTT.

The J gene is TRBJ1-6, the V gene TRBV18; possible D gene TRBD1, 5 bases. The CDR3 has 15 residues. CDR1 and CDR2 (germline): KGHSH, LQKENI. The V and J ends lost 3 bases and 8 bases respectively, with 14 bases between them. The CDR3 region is CASSPDQGGYSPLHF. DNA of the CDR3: TGTGCCAGCTCACCCGATCAGGGAGGTTATTCACCCCTCCACTTT.

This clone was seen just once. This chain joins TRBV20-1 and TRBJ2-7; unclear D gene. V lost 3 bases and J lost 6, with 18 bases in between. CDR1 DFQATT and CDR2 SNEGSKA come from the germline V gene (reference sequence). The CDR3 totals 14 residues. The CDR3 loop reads CSASDYKNVFEQYF. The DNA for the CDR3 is TGCAGTGCTAGTGATTACAAGAATGTCTTCGAGCAGTACTTC.

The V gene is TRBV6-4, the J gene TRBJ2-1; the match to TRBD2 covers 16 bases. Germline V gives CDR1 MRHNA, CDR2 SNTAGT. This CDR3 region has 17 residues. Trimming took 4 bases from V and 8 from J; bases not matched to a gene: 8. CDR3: CASSGGTSGRAAHEQFF. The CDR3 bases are TGTGCCAGCAGTGGGGGGACTAGCGGGAGGGCCGCGCATGAGCAGTTCTTC.

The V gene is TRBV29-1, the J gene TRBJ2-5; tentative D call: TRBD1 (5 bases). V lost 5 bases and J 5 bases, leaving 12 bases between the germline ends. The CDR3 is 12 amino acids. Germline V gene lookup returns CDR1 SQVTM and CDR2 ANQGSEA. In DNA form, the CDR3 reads TGCAGCGTTTTGGACATTGGGGAGACCCAGTACTTC. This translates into CSVLDIGETQYF.

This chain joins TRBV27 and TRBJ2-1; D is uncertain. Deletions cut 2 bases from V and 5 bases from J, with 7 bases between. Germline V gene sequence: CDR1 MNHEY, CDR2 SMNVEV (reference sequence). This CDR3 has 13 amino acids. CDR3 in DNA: TGTGCCAGCAGTTTAAATGGAGACAATGAGCAGTTCTTC. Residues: CASSLNGDNEQFF.

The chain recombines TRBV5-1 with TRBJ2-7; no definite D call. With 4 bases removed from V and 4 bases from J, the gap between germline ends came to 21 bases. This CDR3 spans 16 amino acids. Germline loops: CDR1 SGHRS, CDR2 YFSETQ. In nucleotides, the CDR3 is TGCGCCAGCAGCGACGGGTCCCACCCAAAAATATACGAGCAGTACTTC. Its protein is CASSDGSHPKIYEQYF.

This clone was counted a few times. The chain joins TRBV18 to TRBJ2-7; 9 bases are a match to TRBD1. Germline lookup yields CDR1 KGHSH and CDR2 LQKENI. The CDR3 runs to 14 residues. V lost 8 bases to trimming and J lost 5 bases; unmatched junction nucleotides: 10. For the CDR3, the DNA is TGTGCCAGCCGAACAACAGGGGGCAGGGACGAGCAGTACTTC. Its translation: CASRTTGGRDEQYF.

The CDR3 is CATSRDRTGHQGETQYF. CDR3 sequence (DNA): TGTGCCACCAGCAGAGATCGAACAGGTCACCAAGGGGAGACCCAGTACTTC. This chain uses TRBV15 with TRBJ2-5, with a possible D match to TRBD1 (5 bases). The length of the CDR3 is 17 residues. V lost 0 bases to trimming and J lost 5 bases, with 19 bases between them. Germline-derived CDR1 and CDR2 are LNHNV and YYDKDF (reference sequence).

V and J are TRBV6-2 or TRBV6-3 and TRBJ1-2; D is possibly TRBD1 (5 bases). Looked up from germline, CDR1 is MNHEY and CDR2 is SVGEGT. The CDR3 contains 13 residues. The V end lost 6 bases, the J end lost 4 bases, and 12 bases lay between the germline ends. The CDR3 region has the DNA TGTGCCAGCAGCCACGGGGGGTTCTATGGCTACACCTTC. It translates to CASSHGGFYGYTF.

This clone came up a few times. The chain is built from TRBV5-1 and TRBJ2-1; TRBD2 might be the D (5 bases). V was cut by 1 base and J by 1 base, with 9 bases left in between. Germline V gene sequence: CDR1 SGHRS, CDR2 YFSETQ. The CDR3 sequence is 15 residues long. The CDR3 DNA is TGCGCCAGCAGCTTGATGAGGGTTTCCTACAATGAGCAGTTCTTC. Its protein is CASSLMRVSYNEQFF.

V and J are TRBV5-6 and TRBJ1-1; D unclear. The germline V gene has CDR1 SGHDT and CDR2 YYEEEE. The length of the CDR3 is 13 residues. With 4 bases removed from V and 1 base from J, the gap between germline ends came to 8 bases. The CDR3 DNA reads TGTGCCAGCAGCCTCTGGAGGAACACTGAAGCTTTCTTT. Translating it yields CASSLWRNTEAFF.

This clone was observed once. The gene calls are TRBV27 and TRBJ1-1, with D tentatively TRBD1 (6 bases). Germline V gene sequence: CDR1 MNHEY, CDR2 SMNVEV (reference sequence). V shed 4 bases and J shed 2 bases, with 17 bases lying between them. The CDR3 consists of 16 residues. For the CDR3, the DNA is TGTGCCAGCAGTTCCTTACAGGGTGGGCTCAACACTGAAGCTTTCTTT. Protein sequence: CASSSLQGGLNTEAFF.

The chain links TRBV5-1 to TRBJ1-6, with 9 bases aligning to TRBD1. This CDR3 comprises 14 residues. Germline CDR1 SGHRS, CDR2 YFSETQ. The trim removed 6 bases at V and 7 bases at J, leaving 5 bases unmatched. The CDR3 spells CASTLDRGNSPLHF. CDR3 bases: TGCGCCAGCACCCTGGACAGGGGAAATTCACCCCTCCACTTT. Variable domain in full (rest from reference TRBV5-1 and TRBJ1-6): KAGVTQTPRYLIKTRGQQVTLSCSPISGHRSVSWYQQTPGQGLQFLFEYFSETQRNKGNFPGRFSGRQFSNSRSEMNVSTLELGDSALYLCASTLDRGNSPLHFGNGTRLTVT.

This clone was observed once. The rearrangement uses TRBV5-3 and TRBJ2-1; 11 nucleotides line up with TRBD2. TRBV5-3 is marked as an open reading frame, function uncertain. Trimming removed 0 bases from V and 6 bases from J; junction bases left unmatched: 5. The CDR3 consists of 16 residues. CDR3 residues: CARSLARLAGCNEQFF. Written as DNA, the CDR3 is TGTGCCAGAAGCTTGGCGAGACTAGCGGGGTGCAATGAGCAGTTCTTC.

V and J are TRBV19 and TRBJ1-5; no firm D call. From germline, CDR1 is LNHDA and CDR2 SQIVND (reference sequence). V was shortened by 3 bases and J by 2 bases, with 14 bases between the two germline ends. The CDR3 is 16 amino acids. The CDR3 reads CASSILLNIRNQPQHF. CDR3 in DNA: TGTGCCAGTAGTATCCTCCTAAATATACGCAATCAGCCCCAGCATTTT.

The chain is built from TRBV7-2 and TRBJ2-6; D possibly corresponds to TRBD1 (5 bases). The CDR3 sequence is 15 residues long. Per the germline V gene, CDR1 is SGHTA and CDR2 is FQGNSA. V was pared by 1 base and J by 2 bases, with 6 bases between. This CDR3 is CASSLEGTGANVLTF. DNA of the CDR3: TGTGCCAGCAGCTTAGAGGGGACTGGGGCCAACGTCCTGACTTTC.

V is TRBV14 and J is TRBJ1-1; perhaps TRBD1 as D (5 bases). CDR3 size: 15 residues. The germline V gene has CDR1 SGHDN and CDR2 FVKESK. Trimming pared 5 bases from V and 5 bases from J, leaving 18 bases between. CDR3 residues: CASSVIGGWGTEAFF. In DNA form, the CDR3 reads TGTGCCAGCAGCGTAATCGGGGGATGGGGGACTGAAGCTTTCTTT.

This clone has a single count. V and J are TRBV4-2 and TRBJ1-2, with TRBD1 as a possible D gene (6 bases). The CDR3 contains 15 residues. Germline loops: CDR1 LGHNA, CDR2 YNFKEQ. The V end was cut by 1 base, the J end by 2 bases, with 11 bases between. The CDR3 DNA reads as TGTGCCAGCAGCCAAGTGGCAGGGGTAAACTATGGCTACACCTTC. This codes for CASSQVAGVNYGYTF.